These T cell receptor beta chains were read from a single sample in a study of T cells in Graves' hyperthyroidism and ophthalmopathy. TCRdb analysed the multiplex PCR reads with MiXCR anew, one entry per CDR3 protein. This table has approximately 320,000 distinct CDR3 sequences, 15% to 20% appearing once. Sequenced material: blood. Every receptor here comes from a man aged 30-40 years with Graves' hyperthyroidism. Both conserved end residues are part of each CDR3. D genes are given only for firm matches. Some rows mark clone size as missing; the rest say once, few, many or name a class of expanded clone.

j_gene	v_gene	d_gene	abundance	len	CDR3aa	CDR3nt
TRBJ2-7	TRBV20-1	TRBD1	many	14	CSALRGTGEYEQYF	TGCAGTGCATTACGCGGGACAGGAGAATACGAGCAGTACTTC
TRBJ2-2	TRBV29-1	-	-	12	CSSIGWTGELFF	TGCAGCAGCATTGGTTGGACCGGGGAGCTGTTTTTT
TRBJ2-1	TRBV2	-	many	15	CASREQVDSYNEQFF	TGTGCCAGCAGGGAACAGGTAGACTCCTACAATGAGCAGTTCTTC
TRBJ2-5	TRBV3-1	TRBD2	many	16	CASSQFVSGSSKTQYF	TGTGCCAGCAGCCAATTTGTTAGCGGGAGTTCGAAGACCCAGTACTTC
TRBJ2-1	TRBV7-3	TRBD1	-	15	CASSSQGVSYNEQFF	TGTGCCAGCAGCTCTCAGGGGGTGTCCTACAATGAGCAGTTCTTC
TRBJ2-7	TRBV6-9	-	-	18	CASSYPYFSGEPPSEQYF	TGTGCCAGCAGTTACCCCTACTTCTCGGGAGAACCACCAAGCGAGCAGTACTTC
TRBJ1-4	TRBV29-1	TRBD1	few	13	CSAWTGGSEKLFF	TGCAGCGCATGGACAGGGGGAAGTGAAAAACTGTTTTTT
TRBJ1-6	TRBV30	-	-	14	CAWSVLAADSPLHF	TGTGCCTGGAGTGTACTCGCCGCCGATTCACCCCTCCACTTT
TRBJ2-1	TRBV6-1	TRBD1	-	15	CASSGRGLRYNEQFF	TGTGCCAGCAGTGGTAGGGGGCTACGATACAATGAGCAGTTCTTC
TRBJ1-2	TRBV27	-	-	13	CASSPLDVGGYTF	TGTGCCAGCAGCCCCCTGGATGTGGGAGGCTACACCTTC
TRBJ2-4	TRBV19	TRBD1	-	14	CASKSGGSKNIQYF	TGTGCCAGTAAATCAGGGGGCTCCAAAAACATTCAGTACTTC
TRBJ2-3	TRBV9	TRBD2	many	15	CASSVEGGRSDTQYF	TGTGCCAGCAGCGTAGAGGGCGGGAGGTCAGATACGCAGTATTTT
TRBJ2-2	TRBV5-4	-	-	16	CASSTPRQGGTGELFF	TGTGCCAGCAGCACACCCCGACAGGGAGGGACCGGGGAGCTGTTTTTT
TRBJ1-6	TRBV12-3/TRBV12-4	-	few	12	CASQGGNSPLHF	TGTGCCAGCCAGGGTGGGAATTCACCCCTCCACTTT
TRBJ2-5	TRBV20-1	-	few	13	CSARTRDVETQYF	TGCAGTGCCCGAACCCGGGACGTAGAGACCCAGTACTTC
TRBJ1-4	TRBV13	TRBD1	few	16	CASSPRTGETNEKLFF	TGTGCCAGCAGCCCTCGGACAGGGGAAACTAATGAAAAACTGTTTTTT
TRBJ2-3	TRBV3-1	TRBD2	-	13	CAGKAGGTDTQYF	TGTGCCGGCAAGGCGGGAGGCACAGATACGCAGTATTTT
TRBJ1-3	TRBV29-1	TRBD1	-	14	CSVEGTAAGNTIYF	TGCAGCGTTGAGGGGACAGCGGCGGGAAACACCATATATTTT
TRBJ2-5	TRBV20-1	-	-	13	CSARWPGGETQYF	TGCAGTGCTAGGTGGCCGGGTGGAGAGACCCAGTACTTC
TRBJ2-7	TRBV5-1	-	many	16	CASTPRDISLANEQYF	TGCGCCAGTACACCGAGGGACATTTCCTTGGCAAACGAGCAGTACTTC
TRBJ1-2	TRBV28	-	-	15	CASSLKDRSNYGYTF	TGTGCCAGCAGTTTAAAGGACAGATCTAACTATGGCTACACCTTC
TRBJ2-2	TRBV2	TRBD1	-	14	CASSDRGPTGELFF	TGTGCCAGCAGTGACAGGGGGCCGACCGGGGAGCTGTTTTTT
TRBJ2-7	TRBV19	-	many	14	CASSVTHRGPEQYF	TGTGCCAGTAGTGTGACTCACAGAGGGCCCGAGCAGTACTTC
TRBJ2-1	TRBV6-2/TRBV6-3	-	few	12	CASSYRDNEQFF	TGTGCCAGCAGTTATAGGGACAATGAGCAGTTCTTC
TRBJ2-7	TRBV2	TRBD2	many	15	CASSFVAGDPYEQYF	TGTGCCAGCAGTTTTGTAGCGGGAGACCCCTACGAGCAGTACTTC
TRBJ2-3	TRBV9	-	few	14	CASSVEGRGSTQYF	TGTGCCAGCAGCGTAGAAGGCCGTGGTAGTACGCAGTATTTT
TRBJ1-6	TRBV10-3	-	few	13	CASGPEIFLPLHF	TGTGCCAGCGGGCCCGAAATATTCTTACCCCTCCACTTT
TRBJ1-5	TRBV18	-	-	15	CASSPRRDGNQPQHF	TGTGCCAGCTCACCACGCAGGGACGGCAATCAGCCCCAGCATTTT
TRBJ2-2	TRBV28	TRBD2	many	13	CANGAGDTGELFF	TGTGCCAACGGGGCGGGGGACACCGGGGAGCTGTTTTTT
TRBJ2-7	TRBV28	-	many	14	CASSFLATFHEQYF	TGTGCCAGCAGTTTTTTGGCAACCTTCCACGAGCAGTACTTC
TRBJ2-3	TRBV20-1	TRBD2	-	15	CSARRLAGGPDTQYF	TGCAGTGCTAGGAGACTAGCGGGAGGGCCAGATACGCAGTATTTT
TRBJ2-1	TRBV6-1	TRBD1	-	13	CASRWTGGDEQFF	TGTGCCAGCAGATGGACAGGGGGGGATGAGCAGTTCTTC
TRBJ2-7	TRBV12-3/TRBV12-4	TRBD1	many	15	CASSPLGTVGYEQYF	TGTGCCAGCAGTCCCCTCGGGACAGTCGGCTACGAGCAGTACTTC
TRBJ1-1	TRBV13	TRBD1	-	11	CASGTGGIAFF	TGTGCCAGTGGGACAGGCGGGATCGCTTTCTTT
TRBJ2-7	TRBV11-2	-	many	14	CASSLGLAHYEQYF	TGTGCCAGCAGCTTAGGGCTAGCGCACTACGAGCAGTACTTC
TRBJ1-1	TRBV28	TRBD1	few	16	CASSLWGQGFYTEAFF	TGTGCCAGCAGTTTGTGGGGACAGGGGTTTTACACTGAAGCTTTCTTT
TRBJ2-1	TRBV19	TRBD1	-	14	CASIPGQGADEQFF	TGTGCCAGTATTCCGGGACAGGGGGCGGATGAGCAGTTCTTC
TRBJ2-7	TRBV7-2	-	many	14	CASSLGLGSYEQYF	TGTGCCAGCAGCTTAGGTTTGGGCTCCTACGAGCAGTACTTC
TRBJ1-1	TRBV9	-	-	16	CASSVAGMVEYTEAFF	TGTGCCAGCAGCGTTGCAGGGATGGTTGAATACACTGAAGCTTTCTTT
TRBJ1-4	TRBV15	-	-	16	CATSRVTGPTNEKLFF	TGTGCCACCAGCAGAGTTACAGGGCCAACTAATGAAAAACTGTTTTTT
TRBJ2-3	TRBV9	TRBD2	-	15	CASSVDVTSGSTQYF	TGTGCCAGCAGCGTAGATGTGACTAGCGGGAGTACGCAGTATTTT
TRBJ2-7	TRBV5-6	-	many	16	CASSAEGTSSTYEQYF	TGTGCCAGCAGCGCCGAGGGGACCTCCTCCACATACGAGCAGTACTTC
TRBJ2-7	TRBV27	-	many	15	CASSRSRDRAYEQYF	TGTGCCAGCAGCCGCTCCCGGGACCGCGCCTACGAGCAGTACTTC
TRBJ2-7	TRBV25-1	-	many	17	CASSAGGRKGDVGEQYF	TGTGCCAGCAGTGCAGGAGGGCGCAAGGGAGACGTGGGCGAGCAGTACTTC
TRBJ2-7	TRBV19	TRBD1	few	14	CASSIQTGPYEQYF	TGTGCCAGTAGTATTCAGACAGGGCCCTACGAGCAGTACTTC
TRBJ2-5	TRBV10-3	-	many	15	CAITGGGGPRETQYF	TGTGCCATAACCGGAGGTGGAGGGCCCCGGGAGACCCAGTACTTC
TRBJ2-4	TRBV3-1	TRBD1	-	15	CASSLPGQGLGIQYF	TGTGCCAGCAGCCTTCCGGGACAGGGTTTGGGCATTCAGTACTTC
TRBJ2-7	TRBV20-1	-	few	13	CSARDITTYEQYF	TGCAGTGCTAGAGACATAACTACTTACGAGCAGTACTTC
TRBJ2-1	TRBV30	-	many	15	CAWSMGRGEYNEQFF	TGTGCCTGGAGTATGGGCAGGGGAGAGTACAATGAGCAGTTCTTC
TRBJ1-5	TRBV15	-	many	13	CASQATQGQPQHF	TGTGCCTCTCAGGCTACTCAGGGGCAGCCCCAGCATTTT
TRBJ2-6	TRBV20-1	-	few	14	CSARQVSGANVLTF	TGCAGTGCTAGACAAGTCTCTGGGGCCAACGTCCTGACTTTC
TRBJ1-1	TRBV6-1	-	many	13	CASIPGRDTEAFF	TGTGCCAGCATCCCGGGGAGGGACACTGAAGCTTTCTTT
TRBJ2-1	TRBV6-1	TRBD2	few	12	CASSGDYYEQFF	TGTGCCAGCAGTGGGGACTATTATGAGCAGTTCTTC
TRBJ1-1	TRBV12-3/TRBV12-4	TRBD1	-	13	CASSTGQADEAFF	TGTGCCAGCAGTACCGGACAGGCGGATGAAGCTTTCTTT
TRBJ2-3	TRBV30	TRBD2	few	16	CAWSVHRTSLSDTQYF	TGTGCCTGGAGTGTACATCGGACTAGCTTATCAGATACGCAGTATTTT
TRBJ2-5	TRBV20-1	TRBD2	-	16	CSARRLAGGERETQYF	TGCAGTGCCAGACGACTAGCGGGAGGAGAGAGAGAGACCCAGTACTTC
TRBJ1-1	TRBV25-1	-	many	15	CASTYGGGWNTEAFF	TGTGCCAGCACTTATGGGGGCGGTTGGAACACTGAAGCTTTCTTT
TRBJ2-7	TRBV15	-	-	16	CATSRERGPSAYEQYF	TGTGCCACCAGCAGAGAGAGGGGACCCAGCGCCTACGAGCAGTACTTC
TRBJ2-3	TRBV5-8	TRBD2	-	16	CASSPWTSGHTDTQYF	TGTGCCAGCAGCCCGTGGACTAGCGGACACACAGATACGCAGTATTTT
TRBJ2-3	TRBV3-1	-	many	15	CASSQETGFPDTQYF	TGTGCCAGCAGCCAAGAAACGGGGTTTCCAGATACGCAGTATTTT